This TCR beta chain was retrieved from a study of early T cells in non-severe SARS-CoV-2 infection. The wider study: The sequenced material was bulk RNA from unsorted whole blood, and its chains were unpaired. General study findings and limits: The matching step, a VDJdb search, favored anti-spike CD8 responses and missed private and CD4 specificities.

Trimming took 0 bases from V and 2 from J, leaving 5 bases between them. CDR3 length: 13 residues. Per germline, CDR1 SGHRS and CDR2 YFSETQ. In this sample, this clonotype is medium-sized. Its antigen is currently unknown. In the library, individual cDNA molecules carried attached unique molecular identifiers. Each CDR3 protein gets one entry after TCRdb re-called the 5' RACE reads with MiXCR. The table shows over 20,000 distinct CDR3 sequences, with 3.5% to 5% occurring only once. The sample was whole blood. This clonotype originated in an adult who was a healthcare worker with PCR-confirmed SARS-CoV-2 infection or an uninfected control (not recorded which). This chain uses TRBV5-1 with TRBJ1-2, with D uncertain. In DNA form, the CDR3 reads TGCGCCAGCAGCTTGGGGAGGAACTATGGCTACACCTTC. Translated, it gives CASSLGRNYGYTF.